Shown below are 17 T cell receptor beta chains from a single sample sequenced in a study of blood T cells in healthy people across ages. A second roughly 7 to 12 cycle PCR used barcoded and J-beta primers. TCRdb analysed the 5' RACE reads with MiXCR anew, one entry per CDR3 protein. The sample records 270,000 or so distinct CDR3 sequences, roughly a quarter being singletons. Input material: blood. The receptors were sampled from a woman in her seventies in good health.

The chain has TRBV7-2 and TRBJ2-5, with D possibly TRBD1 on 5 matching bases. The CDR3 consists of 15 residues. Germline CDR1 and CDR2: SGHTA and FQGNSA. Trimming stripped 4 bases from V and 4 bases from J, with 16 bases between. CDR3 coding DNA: TGTGCCAGCAGCTCCTCAGGGAAGGGGCGAGAGACCCAGTACTTC. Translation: CASSSSGKGRETQYF.

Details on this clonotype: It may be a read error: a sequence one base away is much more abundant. The chain's CDR3 is CANSSPNYGYTF. The CDR3 coding sequence is TGTGCCAACAGTTCTCCGAACTATGGCTACACCTTC. The rearrangement joins TRBV6-5 to TRBJ1-2; no clear D. The CDR3 consists of 12 residues. Germline V gene data show CDR1 as MNHEY and CDR2 as SVGAGI.

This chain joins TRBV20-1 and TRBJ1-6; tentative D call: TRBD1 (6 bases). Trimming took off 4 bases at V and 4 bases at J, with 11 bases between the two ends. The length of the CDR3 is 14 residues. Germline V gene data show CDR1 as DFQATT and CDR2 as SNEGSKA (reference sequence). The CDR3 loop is CSAIGGHYNSPLHF. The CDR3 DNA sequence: TGCAGTGCTATAGGGGGACATTATAATTCACCCCTCCACTTT.

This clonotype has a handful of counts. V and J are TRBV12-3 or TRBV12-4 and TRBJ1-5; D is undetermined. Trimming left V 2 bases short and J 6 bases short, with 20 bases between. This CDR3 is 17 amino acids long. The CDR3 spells CASSLKALGLEGQPQHF. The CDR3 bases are TGTGCCAGCAGTTTAAAGGCTCTTGGGTTAGAGGGTCAGCCCCAGCATTTT.

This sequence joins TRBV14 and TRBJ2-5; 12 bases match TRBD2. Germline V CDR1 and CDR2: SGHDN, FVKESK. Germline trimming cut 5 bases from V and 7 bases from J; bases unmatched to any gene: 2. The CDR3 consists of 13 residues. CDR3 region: CASSASGRATQYF. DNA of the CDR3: TGTGCCAGCAGCGCTAGCGGGAGGGCGACCCAGTACTTC. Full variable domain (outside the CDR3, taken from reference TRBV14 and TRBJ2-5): EAGVTQFPSHSVIEKGQTVTLRCDPISGHDNLYWYRRVMGKEIKFLLHFVKESKQDESGMPNNRFLAERTGGTYSTLKVQPAELEDSGVYFCASSASGRATQYFGPGTRLLVL.

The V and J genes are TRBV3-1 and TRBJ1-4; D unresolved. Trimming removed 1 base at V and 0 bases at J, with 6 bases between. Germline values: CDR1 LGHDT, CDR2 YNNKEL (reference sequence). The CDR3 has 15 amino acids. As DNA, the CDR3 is TGTGCCAGCAGCCAAGCAGCAGCAACTAATGAAAAACTGTTTTTT. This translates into CASSQAAATNEKLFF.

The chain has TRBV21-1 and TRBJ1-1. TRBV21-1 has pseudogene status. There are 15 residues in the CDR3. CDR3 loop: CASSKVGNVNTEAFF. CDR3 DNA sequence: TGTGCCAGCAGCAAAGTTGGTAACGTGAACACTGAAGCTTTCTTT.

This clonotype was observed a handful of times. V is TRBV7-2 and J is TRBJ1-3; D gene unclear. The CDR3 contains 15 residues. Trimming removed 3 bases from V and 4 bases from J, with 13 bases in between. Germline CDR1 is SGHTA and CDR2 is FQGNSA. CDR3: CASSFPVLGGNTIYF. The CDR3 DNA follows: TGTGCCAGCAGCTTTCCCGTTTTGGGGGGAAACACCATATATTTT.

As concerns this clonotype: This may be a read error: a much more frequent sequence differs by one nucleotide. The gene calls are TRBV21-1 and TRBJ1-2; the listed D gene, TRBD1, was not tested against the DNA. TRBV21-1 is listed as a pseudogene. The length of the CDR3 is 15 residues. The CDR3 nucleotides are TGTGCCAGCAGCGGGGGACAGGTTGATAACTATGGCTACACCTTC. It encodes CASSGGQVDNYGYTF.

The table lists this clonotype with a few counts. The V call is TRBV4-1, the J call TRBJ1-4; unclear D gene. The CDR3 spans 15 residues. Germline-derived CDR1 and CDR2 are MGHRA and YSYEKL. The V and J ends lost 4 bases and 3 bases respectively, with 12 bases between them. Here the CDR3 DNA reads TGCGCCAGCAGCCTGATGGGTTTTTCTAATGAAAAACTGTTTTTT. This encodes CASSLMGFSNEKLFF.

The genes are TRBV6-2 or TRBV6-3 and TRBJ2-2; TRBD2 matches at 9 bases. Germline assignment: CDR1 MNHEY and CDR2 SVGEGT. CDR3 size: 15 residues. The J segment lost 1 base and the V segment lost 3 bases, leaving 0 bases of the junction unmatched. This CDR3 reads CASSYSGRNTGELFF. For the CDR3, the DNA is TGTGCCAGCAGTTATAGCGGGAGGAACACCGGGGAGCTGTTTTTT.

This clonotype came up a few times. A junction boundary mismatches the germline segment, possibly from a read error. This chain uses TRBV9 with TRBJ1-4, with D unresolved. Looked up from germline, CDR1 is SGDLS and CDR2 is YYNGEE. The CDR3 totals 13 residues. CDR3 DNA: TGTGCCGGCAGCCTAGGACCGAGGGAAAAACTGTTTTTT. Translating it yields CAGSLGPREKLFF.

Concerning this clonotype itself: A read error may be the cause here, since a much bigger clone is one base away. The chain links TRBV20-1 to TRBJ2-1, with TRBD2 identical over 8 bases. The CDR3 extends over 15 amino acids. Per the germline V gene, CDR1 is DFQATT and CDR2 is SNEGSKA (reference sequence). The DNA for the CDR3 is TGCGGTGCTAGAGATTCCAGCGGGGGATACAATGAGCAGTTCTTC. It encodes CGARDSSGGYNEQFF.

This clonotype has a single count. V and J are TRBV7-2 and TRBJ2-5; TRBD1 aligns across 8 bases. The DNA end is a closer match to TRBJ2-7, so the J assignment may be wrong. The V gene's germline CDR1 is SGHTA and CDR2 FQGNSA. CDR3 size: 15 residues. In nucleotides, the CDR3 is TGTGCCAGCAGCCCTGACAGGGGTACTTACTACGAGCAGTACTTC. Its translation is CASSPDRGTYYEQYF.

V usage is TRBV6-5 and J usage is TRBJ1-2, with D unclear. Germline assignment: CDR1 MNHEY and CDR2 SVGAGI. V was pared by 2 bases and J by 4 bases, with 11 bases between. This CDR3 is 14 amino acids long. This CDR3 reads CASSYRAAGYGYTF. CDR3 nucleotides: TGTGCCAGCAGTTACCGAGCGGCAGGCTATGGCTACACCTTC.

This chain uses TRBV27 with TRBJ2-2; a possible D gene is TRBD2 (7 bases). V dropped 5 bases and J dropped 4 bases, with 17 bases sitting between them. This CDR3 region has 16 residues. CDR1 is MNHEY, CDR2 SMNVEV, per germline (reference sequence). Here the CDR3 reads CASSIRRGGPTGELFF. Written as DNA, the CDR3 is TGTGCCAGCAGTATCCGCAGGGGAGGGCCCACCGGGGAGCTGTTTTTT.

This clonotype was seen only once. For the CDR3, the DNA is TGCGCCAGCAGACAGGGGAACTCACCCCTCCACTTT. It encodes CASRQGNSPLHF. The rearrangement joins TRBV5-1 to TRBJ1-6, with 7 bases matching TRBD1. CDR1 and CDR2 from the germline V gene are SGHRS and YFSETQ. There are 12 residues in the CDR3. J gave up 10 bases and V 5 bases, and 3 bases lay outside the gene matches.